The 28 T cell receptor beta chains in this list originate from one sample, sequenced in a study of blood T cells in healthy people across ages. Next came a second PCR, run for about 6 to 11 cycles, which used a sample-barcoded 5' primer along with a J-beta primer mix. TCRdb independently ran MiXCR on the 5' RACE reads; one entry per CDR3 protein. The sample lists roughly 700,000 distinct CDR3 sequences; roughly 25% were seen once. The sample was also reused in another study, on T cells of mothers and their children.

Sequenced: blood. The receptor set was obtained from a boy aged 5-17 years in good health.

The chain links TRBV20-1 to TRBJ2-1; 7 positions match TRBD1. The CDR3 runs to 15 residues. With V trimmed by 5 bases and J by 4 bases, 11 bases remained unmatched. The germline V gene has CDR1 DFQATT and CDR2 SNEGSKA (reference sequence). For the CDR3, the DNA is TGCAGTGCTGCCCAGGACAGGAATCAATACAATGAGCAGTTCTTC. It is translated as CSAAQDRNQYNEQFF.

The rearrangement uses TRBV27 and TRBJ2-7; possibly TRBD2 for D (6 bases). V gave up 6 bases and J gave up 5 bases, with 14 bases separating them. From germline, CDR1 is MNHEY and CDR2 SMNVEV (reference sequence). The CDR3 totals 13 residues. CDR3 nucleotide sequence: TGTGCCAGCAGGCGGGACCCACCCGACGAGCAGTACTTC. Translation: CASRRDPPDEQYF.

The chain links TRBV2 to TRBJ2-5; D may be TRBD2 (6 bases). Germline V gene data show CDR1 as SNHLY and CDR2 as FYNNEI. The CDR3 runs to 14 residues. Trimming left V 6 bases short and J 1 base short, with 12 bases between. In DNA, the CDR3 is TGTGCCAGCAGGATACGGGAGACCCAAGAGACCCAGTACTTC. This codes for CASRIRETQETQYF. Full variable domain (remainder filled in from reference TRBV2 and TRBJ2-5): EPEVTQTPSHQVTQMGQEVILRCVPISNHLYFYWYRQILGQKVEFLVSFYNNEISEKSEIFDDQFSVERPDGSNFTLKIRSTKLEDSAMYFCASRIRETQETQYFGPGTRLLVL.

In its sample, this clonotype was seen a few times. CDR3 coding DNA: TGCGCCAGCAGCCAAGGAGCGGGAGGAGGAGAGACCCAGTACTTC. Its translation is CASSQGAGGGETQYF. V is TRBV4-1 and J is TRBJ2-5; 9 bases are a match to TRBD2. From germline, CDR1 is MGHRA and CDR2 YSYEKL. Unmatched junction bases numbered 4, after V lost 1 base and J lost 4 bases. CDR3 size: 15 residues.

The chain links TRBV7-2 to TRBJ2-5, with 10 bases lining up with TRBD2. The end of the DNA fits TRBJ2-7 better, so the J call may be wrong. The CDR3 has 16 amino acids. CDR1 SGHTA and CDR2 FQGNSA come from the germline V gene. The CDR3 region is CASSLGGLALSYEQYF. CDR3 DNA sequence: TGTGCCAGCAGCTTAGGGGGACTAGCGCTATCCTACGAGCAGTACTTC.

The chain recombines TRBV12-3 or TRBV12-4 with TRBJ2-5, with a possible D match to TRBD2 (6 bases). The J call is in doubt because the DNA end fits TRBJ2-1 better. There are 12 residues in the CDR3. CDR3 bases: TGTGCCAGCAACCATGGGGGGAATGAGCAGTTCTTC. Translating gives CASNHGGNEQFF.

This sequence joins TRBV14 and TRBJ2-1; possible D gene TRBD2, 5 bases. The DNA end is a closer match to TRBJ2-7, so the J assignment may be wrong. This CDR3 has 13 residues. The germline V gene encodes CDR1 SGHDN and CDR2 FVKESK. This CDR3 reads CASSLLGSSEQYF. CDR3 in DNA: TGTGCCAGCAGCCTACTTGGGAGCTCCGAGCAGTACTTC.

Only a few counts were recorded for this clonotype. The chain links TRBV29-1 to TRBJ1-1; D may be TRBD1 (6 bases). The CDR3 length is 12 residues. V was pared by 3 bases and J by 8 bases, with 13 bases between. CDR1 and CDR2 from the germline V gene are SQVTM and ANQGSEA. CDR3 nucleotides: TGCAGCGTTGAGGCGACAGGAGGGGAAGCTTTCTTT. Its translation is CSVEATGGEAFF.

This clonotype showed up just a few times. The rearrangement uses TRBV5-1 and TRBJ2-5; TRBD1 matches at 8 bases. V shed 4 bases, J shed 4 bases, and the junction held 9 bases outside the gene matches. The CDR3 totals 15 residues. The germline gives CDR1 SGHRS, CDR2 YFSETQ. The CDR3: CASSQQTGDGETQYF. Here the CDR3 DNA reads TGCGCCAGCAGCCAACAGACAGGGGATGGAGAGACCCAGTACTTC.

The chain employs TRBV11-2 and TRBJ2-5, with TRBD1 matching over 10 bases. The germline gives CDR1 SGHAT, CDR2 FQNNGV. The length of the CDR3 is 15 residues. The ends lost 8 bases at V and 5 bases at J; junction bases unmatched: 11. This CDR3 reads CASGRDRGLWETQYF. The CDR3 DNA follows: TGTGCCAGCGGCCGGGACAGGGGTTTGTGGGAGACCCAGTACTTC.

The chain links TRBV9 to TRBJ2-3, with D perhaps TRBD1 (6 bases). From germline, CDR1 is SGDLS and CDR2 YYNGEE. The CDR3 consists of 16 residues. Trimming stripped 7 bases from V and 3 bases from J, with 21 bases between. CDR3 residues: CASCRDRGYATDTQYF. The CDR3 DNA reads TGTGCCAGCTGCCGAGATAGGGGGTACGCGACAGATACGCAGTATTTT.

This clonotype was counted only a few times. The chain couples TRBV11-1 to TRBJ1-4; a possible D gene is TRBD1 (5 bases). This CDR3 contains 20 residues. Germline V gene data show CDR1 as SGHAT and CDR2 as FQDESV (reference sequence). V gave up 5 bases and J gave up 0 bases, with 25 bases separating them. The CDR3 is CASSKLTARGFVATNEKLFF. The DNA for the CDR3 is TGTGCCAGCAGCAAACTTACAGCAAGGGGATTTGTCGCAACTAATGAAAAACTGTTTTTT.

The genes are TRBV6-6 and TRBJ1-5, with D possibly being TRBD1 (6 bases). Trimming stripped 6 bases from V and 0 bases from J, with 15 bases between. This CDR3 is built from 16 residues. Germline loops: CDR1 MNHNY, CDR2 SVGAGI (reference sequence). The CDR3 reads CASSHWTVPSNQPQHF. The DNA of the CDR3 is TGTGCCAGCAGCCACTGGACAGTCCCTAGCAATCAGCCCCAGCATTTT.

This clonotype was recorded a few times. The CDR3 DNA is TGCGCCAGCAGCCCAGATGACAGCCTCTCAATAGGTTTAACCCTCCACTTT. Amino acids: CASSPDDSLSIGLTLHF. The chain combines TRBV4-1 with TRBJ1-6; D may be TRBD1 (5 bases). V lost 4 bases to trimming and J lost 14 bases, with 27 bases between them. Germline loops: CDR1 MGHRA, CDR2 YSYEKL. The CDR3 spans 17 residues.

The J gene is TRBJ2-7, the V gene TRBV27; TRBD2 agrees at 10 bases. CDR3 size: 16 residues. V dropped 1 base and J dropped 10; count of bases not matched to a gene: 13. Germline CDR1 MNHEY, CDR2 SMNVEV (reference sequence). CDR3 sequence reads: CASSLYRGVSGRSQYF. The CDR3 DNA follows: TGTGCCAGCAGTTTATACCGCGGGGTTAGCGGGAGGAGCCAGTACTTC.

The chain combines TRBV4-2 with TRBJ2-1; TRBD2 matches 8 bases. Losses at the gene ends were 2 bases for V and 5 bases for J; bases not matched to a gene: 23. From germline, CDR1 is LGHNA and CDR2 YNFKEQ. The CDR3 consists of 21 residues. CDR3 residues: CASSQHGGDSTGTRANNEQFF. CDR3 nucleotides: TGTGCCAGCAGCCAACACGGTGGAGACTCGACCGGGACTAGGGCGAACAATGAGCAGTTCTTC.

This clonotype was observed a handful of times. V and J are TRBV29-1 and TRBJ2-7; D remains ambiguous. This CDR3 has 14 residues. V was shortened by 7 bases and J by 0 bases, with 16 bases between the two germline ends. The germline V gene has CDR1 SQVTM and CDR2 ANQGSEA. The CDR3 loop reads CSARGSLFSYEQYF. The CDR3 DNA reads as TGCAGCGCCCGTGGTTCTCTGTTCTCCTACGAGCAGTACTTC.

This clonotype was detected only a few times. The gene calls are TRBV2 and TRBJ2-7; 8 bases match TRBD1. The CDR3 covers 17 residues. CDR1 and CDR2 from the germline V gene are SNHLY and FYNNEI. The V segment lost 5 bases and the J segment 1 base; nucleotides outside the gene matches: 13. The CDR3 region has the DNA TGTGCCAGCAGTACCACCGAGACAGGGGAAGAATCCTACGAGCAGTACTTC. Translated: CASSTTETGEESYEQYF.

This clonotype was counted only a few times. The chain links TRBV7-3 to TRBJ2-3; a weak D match, TRBD2 (6 bases). Germline CDR1 SGHTA, CDR2 FQGTGA. This CDR3 is 15 amino acids long. Trimming pared 1 base from V and 0 bases from J, leaving 8 bases between. This chain's CDR3 is CASSLMGLSTDTQYF. CDR3 coding DNA: TGTGCCAGCAGCTTAATGGGACTTAGCACAGATACGCAGTATTTT.

J is TRBJ1-1 and V is TRBV28; D is undetermined. The CDR3 sequence is 15 residues long. Germline CDR1 and CDR2: MDHEN and SYDVKM. V was clipped by 7 bases and J by 0 bases, with 15 bases between them. CDR3 sequence: CASTRGTRMNTEAFF. The CDR3 DNA sequence: TGTGCCAGCACCCGGGGAACGAGGATGAACACTGAAGCTTTCTTT.

The gene calls are TRBV10-3 and TRBJ2-5; D gene unclear. Trimming left V 3 bases short and J 1 base short, with 6 bases between. Germline V gene lookup returns CDR1 ENHRY and CDR2 SYGVKD. The CDR3 consists of 13 residues. The CDR3, as DNA: TGTGCCATCAGTGACTTGGGCCAAGAGACCCAGTACTTC. Amino acid sequence: CAISDLGQETQYF.

This chain uses TRBV7-6 with TRBJ1-1, with D possibly being TRBD1 (6 bases). The length of the CDR3 is 14 residues. Germline-derived CDR1 and CDR2 are SGHVS and FNYEAQ. V lost 3 bases, J lost 3 bases, and 11 bases lay in between. The CDR3 DNA follows: TGTGCCAGCAGCTTCGGGGGCGAGTACACTGAAGCTTTCTTT. Its protein is CASSFGGEYTEAFF. The variable domain in full, with the rest retrieved from reference TRBV7-6 and TRBJ1-1, is GAGVSQSPRYKVTKRGQDVALRCDPISGHVSLYWYRQALGQGPEFLTYFNYEAQQDKSGLPNDRFSAERPEGSISTLTIQRTEQRDSAMYRCASSFGGEYTEAFFGQGTRLTVV.

On this clonotype itself: This may be a read error: a much more frequent sequence differs by one nucleotide. CDR3 amino acids: CASRPLGETQYF. The CDR3 bases are TGTGCCAGCAGGCCCTTGGGAGAGACCCAGTACTTC. V gene TRBV3-1 combines with J gene TRBJ2-5; D remains ambiguous. Per germline, CDR1 LGHDT and CDR2 YNNKEL (reference sequence). V lost 6 bases to trimming and J lost 4 bases, with 9 bases between them. This CDR3 comprises 12 residues.

This clonotype was counted a few times. The CDR3 DNA is TGCAGTGCTAGAGATCTCGGGTGGGATGAGCAGTTCTTC. Translated: CSARDLGWDEQFF. The chain joins TRBV20-1 to TRBJ2-5; the D is unclear. The tail of the sequence fits TRBJ2-1 better, so the J call may be wrong. This CDR3 has 13 residues. Germline V CDR1 and CDR2: DFQATT, SNEGSKA (reference sequence).

This clonotype was recorded a few times. The chain uses TRBV4-1 and TRBJ2-5; TRBD1 matches 8 bases. CDR3 length: 15 amino acids. J lost 2 bases, V lost 1 base, and 3 bases had no gene match. Germline CDR1 is MGHRA and CDR2 is YSYEKL. This CDR3 reads CASSQAGGLQETQYF. The CDR3 DNA is TGCGCCAGCAGCCAAGCAGGGGGCCTTCAAGAGACCCAGTACTTC.

This clonotype came up a few times. The chain links TRBV29-1 to TRBJ1-3; 9 nucleotides agree with TRBD1. The V gene end was trimmed by 2 bases and the J gene end by 3 bases; junction bases not matched to a gene: 11. This CDR3 spans 17 amino acids. Germline values: CDR1 SQVTM, CDR2 ANQGSEA. The DNA for the CDR3 is TGCAGCGTTGAAAAATTTTGGGACAGGGTGGGTGGAAACACCATATATTTT. Residues: CSVEKFWDRVGGNTIYF.

This chain connects TRBV3-1 to TRBJ2-1; 14 nucleotides match TRBD2. CDR1 and CDR2 (germline): LGHDT, YNNKEL (reference sequence). The CDR3 is made up of 22 amino acids. The J segment lost 0 bases and the V segment lost 0 bases, leaving 13 bases of the junction unmatched. The CDR3 spells CASSQDGGPWTSGGSSYNEQFF. Here the CDR3 DNA reads TGTGCCAGCAGCCAAGATGGAGGTCCGTGGACTAGCGGGGGGAGCTCCTACAATGAGCAGTTCTTC.

On this clonotype itself: One end of the junction does not line up with germline, which may come from a read error. The V and J genes are TRBV12-3 or TRBV12-4 and TRBJ1-5; 7 nucleotides line up with TRBD1. The CDR3 is made up of 16 amino acids. The CDR3, as DNA: TGTGCCAGCAGCCCACAAGCAGGGGGGAGCAATCGGCCCCAGCATTTT. Translating gives CASSPQAGGSNRPQHF.